The 25 T cell receptor beta chains below come from one sample, sequenced in a study of regulatory T cells in long-lasting Graves disease. The time point is: persistent/refractory GD, antithyroid drugs over 5 years with positive TRAb. Preparation of the TCR library used RNA extracted from PBMCs. With iRepertoire HTBI primers and Arm-PCR of CDR3 regions, TCR beta libraries were built. TCRdb itself ran the multiplex PCR reads through MiXCR, one entry per CDR3 protein. The table records approximately 400,000 distinct CDR3 sequences, less than 25% of them present only once. This material consisted of peripheral blood mononuclear cells (PBMCs), taken when the disease was refractory, from a patient treated with antithyroid drugs. The origin of the receptors is a female donor with Graves disease.

This clonotype has more than one count but fewer than ten. The gene calls are TRBV20-1 and TRBJ2-2; TRBD2 is a possible D gene (5 bases). The germline V gene encodes CDR1 DFQATT and CDR2 SNEGSKA (reference sequence). The CDR3 is 14 residues long. The germline V and J ends were trimmed by 4 bases and 3 bases, with 12 bases remaining between them. The CDR3 nucleotides read TGCAGTGCTAAAGACTACTTGGACACCGGGGAGCTGTTTTTT. Translation: CSAKDYLDTGELFF.

This clonotype showed up many times. J is TRBJ1-4 and V is TRBV28; D is possibly TRBD1 (5 bases). This CDR3 is built from 15 residues. CDR1 and CDR2 (germline): MDHEN, SYDVKM. With 6 bases removed from V and 8 bases from J, the gap between germline ends came to 19 bases. CDR3 nucleotide sequence: TGTGCCAGCAGCGTACCCGGGGCCCTCGGGGAAAAACTGTTTTTT. It encodes CASSVPGALGEKLFF.

The table lists this clonotype with many counts. The V and J genes are TRBV28 and TRBJ2-2; D is possibly TRBD1 (10 bases). V was shortened by 4 bases and J by 7 bases, with 22 bases between the two germline ends. The V gene's germline CDR1 is MDHEN and CDR2 SYDVKM. The CDR3 is 17 amino acids. DNA for the CDR3: TGTGCCAGCAGTTCCCTAGCGGGACAGGGGAAAATCGGGGAGCTGTTTTTT. It is translated as CASSSLAGQGKIGELFF.

This clonotype was counted many times. The CDR3 sequence: CASSLLSGPEAYGYTF. The CDR3 DNA reads as TGTGCCAGCAGTTTACTGTCCGGCCCGGAGGCCTATGGCTACACCTTC. The chain recombines TRBV28 with TRBJ1-2, with D hard to call. This CDR3 spans 16 amino acids. Germline V gives CDR1 MDHEN, CDR2 SYDVKM. The V and J ends lost 2 bases and 4 bases respectively, with 17 bases between them.

As to this clonotype: One junction end does not reproduce the germline sequence, and a read error may be involved. The genes are TRBV6-1 and TRBJ1-1; D unclear. The CDR3 is 14 amino acids. Germline CDR1 and CDR2: MNHNS and SASEGT. CDR3 DNA: TGCGCCGGCATAAGTATGAGGACGAACACTGAAGCTTTCTTT. Its translation is CAGISMRTNTEAFF.

This clonotype was counted ten times or more. The rearrangement joins TRBV30 to TRBJ2-7, with D tentatively TRBD2 (6 bases). In germline, CDR1 is GTSNPN, CDR2 SVGIG (reference sequence). V lost 0 bases and J 3 bases, leaving 12 bases between the germline ends. The CDR3 length is 14 residues. CDR3 protein: CAWSVAEGGYEQYF. CDR3 nucleotides: TGTGCCTGGAGTGTGGCGGAGGGAGGCTACGAGCAGTACTTC.

This clonotype has more than one count but fewer than ten. The rearrangement links TRBV7-8 to TRBJ2-7, with TRBD1 identical over 7 bases. Trimming at V came to 6 bases and at J to 0 bases, leaving 8 bases not matched to a gene. The CDR3 is 15 amino acids. Germline assignment: CDR1 SGHVS and CDR2 FQNEAQ. CDR3 DNA sequence: TGTGCCAGCAGTCAATTGACAGGGTTCTCCTACGAGCAGTACTTC. It is translated as CASSQLTGFSYEQYF.

This clonotype was counted between two and nine times. The J gene is TRBJ2-3, the V gene TRBV7-3; D gene uncertain. Germline V gives CDR1 SGHTA, CDR2 FQGTGA. V lost 5 bases to trimming and J lost 4 bases, with 10 bases between them. The length of the CDR3 is 13 residues. CDR3 DNA: TGTGCCAGCAGCCCCTGGGTTTCAGATACGCAGTATTTT. It translates to CASSPWVSDTQYF. The full variable domain, its missing parts supplied by reference TRBV7-3 and TRBJ2-3, is GAGVSQTPSNKVTEKGKYVELRCDPISGHTALYWYRQSLGQGPEFLIYFQGTGAADDSGLPNDRFFAVRPEGSVSTLKIQRTERGDSAVYLCASSPWVSDTQYFGPGTRLTVL.

The chain is built from TRBV7-6 and TRBJ2-2; a possible D gene is TRBD2 (5 bases). V was clipped by 5 bases and J by 1 base, with 8 bases between them. Germline V gene data show CDR1 as SGHVS and CDR2 as FNYEAQ. CDR3 size: 14 residues. Here the CDR3 reads CASSPAVNTGELFF. In nucleotides, the CDR3 is TGTGCCAGCAGCCCAGCGGTGAACACCGGGGAGCTGTTTTTT.

There are a few counts of this clonotype. The chain has TRBV30 and TRBJ1-4, with TRBD1 as a possible D gene (5 bases). This CDR3 contains 13 residues. CDR1 is GTSNPN and CDR2 is SVGIG in the germline V gene (reference sequence). V shed 6 bases and J shed 3 bases, with 11 bases lying between them. The CDR3 nucleotides read TGTGCCTGCTACCGAGGGGCTAATGAAAAACTGTTTTTT. Amino acid sequence: CACYRGANEKLFF.

The chain employs TRBV5-6 and TRBJ1-2; D call uncertain. Between the trimmed V and J ends, which lost 0 bases and 4 bases, there was a span of 13 bases. The CDR3 length is 15 residues. Germline assignment: CDR1 SGHDT and CDR2 YYEEEE. CDR3 in amino acids: CASSLVGRLLYGYTF. The CDR3 DNA is TGTGCCAGCAGCTTGGTGGGCAGGCTGCTCTATGGCTACACCTTC.

The rearrangement uses TRBV12-3 or TRBV12-4 and TRBJ2-1, with D perhaps being TRBD1 or TRBD2 (5 bases each). Between the trimmed V and J ends, which lost 2 bases and 15 bases, there was a span of 17 bases. The CDR3 totals 13 residues. The CDR3 nucleotides read TGTGCCAGCAGTTTAAGTCTGGGAACGGGGCCGTTCTTC. It codes for CASSLSLGTGPFF.

The chain is built from TRBV10-3 and TRBJ2-7, with D perhaps matching TRBD1 or TRBD2 (5 bases each). This CDR3 region has 14 residues. Between the trimmed V and J ends, which lost 6 bases and 1 base, there was a span of 13 bases. From germline, CDR1 is ENHRY and CDR2 SYGVKD. In DNA form, the CDR3 reads TGTGCCATCAGATCCGGGACGGAGTCCTACGAGCAGTACTTC. This sequence encodes CAIRSGTESYEQYF.

Ten or more counts support this clonotype. The CDR3 nucleotides read TGTGCCAGCAGCTTAGCGTCTGCGGGAGCAGAGACCCAGTACTTC. This gives the protein CASSLASAGAETQYF. The rearrangement links TRBV7-2 to TRBJ2-5; 7 positions agree with TRBD2. CDR3 length equals 15 residues. Germline V gene lookup returns CDR1 SGHTA and CDR2 FQGNSA. The V segment lost 0 bases and the J segment 4 bases; nucleotides outside the gene matches: 5.

This clonotype showed up just a few times. The J gene is TRBJ2-5, the V gene TRBV11-2; the D gene could be TRBD1 or TRBD2 (5 bases each). The CDR3 length is 14 residues. V was shortened by 1 base and J by 5 bases, with 11 bases between the two germline ends. Germline assignment: CDR1 SGHAT and CDR2 FQNNGV. Here the CDR3 reads CASSLGGFVETQYF. The CDR3 region has the DNA TGTGCCAGCAGCTTAGGGGGGTTTGTGGAGACCCAGTACTTC.

This clonotype has just one count. One base away lies a much larger clone, so this may be a sequencing read error. The chain employs TRBV5-6 and TRBJ2-5; 10 bases align to TRBD1. CDR1 and CDR2 (germline): SGHDT, YYEEEE. The CDR3 has 15 residues. The CDR3 nucleotides read TGTGCCAGCAGCTCGGGACAGGGGATTTCGGAGATCCAGTACTTC. As protein: CASSSGQGISEIQYF.

This clonotype was seen a few times. V usage is TRBV7-9 and J usage is TRBJ1-1, with TRBD1 as a possible D gene (5 bases). The germline V and J ends were trimmed by 1 base and 11 bases, with 11 bases remaining between them. This CDR3 comprises 12 residues. Looked up from germline, CDR1 is SEHNR and CDR2 is FQNEAQ (reference sequence). CDR3 amino acids: CASSLGGRDAFF. Here the CDR3 DNA reads TGTGCCAGCAGCTTAGGCGGCAGGGATGCTTTCTTT. Full variable domain (outside the CDR3, taken from reference TRBV7-9 and TRBJ1-1): DTGVSQNPRHKITKRGQNVTFRCDPISEHNRLYWYRQTLGQGPEFLTYFQNEAQLEKSRLLSDRFSAERPKGSFSTLEIQRTEQGDSAMYLCASSLGGRDAFFGQGTRLTVV.

Many counts were recorded for this clonotype. V and J are TRBV12-3 or TRBV12-4 and TRBJ1-4, with D perhaps matching TRBD1 (6 bases). The V end lost 6 bases, the J end lost 8 bases, and 19 bases lay between the germline ends. The CDR3 is 15 amino acids. CDR3 residues: CASRFGWTAGEKLFF. Written as DNA, the CDR3 is TGTGCCAGCAGATTCGGGTGGACAGCAGGGGAAAAACTGTTTTTT.

In this sample, this clonotype turned up a few times. This sequence joins TRBV25-1 and TRBJ1-2; 8 bases map to TRBD1. Germline CDR1 MGHDK, CDR2 SYGVNS. Trimming removed 1 base from V and 5 bases from J; junction bases left unmatched: 3. The CDR3 runs to 14 residues. The CDR3 DNA follows: TGTGCCAGCAGTGAATCTGGACAGGGTTATGGCTACACCTTC. Protein sequence: CASSESGQGYGYTF.

This clonotype has more than one count but fewer than ten. The chain employs TRBV7-9 and TRBJ2-7, with 7 nucleotides matching TRBD1. After removal of 5 bases from V and 3 bases from J, the junction contained 4 bases not matched to a gene. This CDR3 has 13 residues. The germline CDR1 and CDR2 sequences are SEHNR and FQNEAQ (reference sequence). The CDR3 loop reads CASSHRQGYEQYF. CDR3 DNA sequence: TGTGCCAGCAGCCATCGACAGGGCTACGAGCAGTACTTC.

This clonotype was picked up many times. This chain joins TRBV20-1 and TRBJ1-1; D gene ambiguous. The germline V gene encodes CDR1 DFQATT and CDR2 SNEGSKA (reference sequence). The CDR3 contains 11 residues. The germline V and J ends were trimmed by 3 bases and 4 bases, with 6 bases remaining between them. CDR3: CSASVGTEAFF. CDR3 DNA sequence: TGCAGTGCTAGTGTGGGCACTGAAGCTTTCTTT.

The chain is built from TRBV30 and TRBJ1-1; no clear D. Germline values: CDR1 GTSNPN, CDR2 SVGIG (reference sequence). V was clipped by 1 base and J by 3 bases, with 6 bases between them. This CDR3 spans 12 amino acids. This chain's CDR3 is CAWSDSYTEAFF. For the CDR3, the DNA is TGTGCCTGGAGTGACTCTTACACTGAAGCTTTCTTT.

This clonotype has at least ten counts. V is TRBV6-2 or TRBV6-3 and J is TRBJ2-7, with 11 positions matching TRBD2. The CDR3 extends over 17 amino acids. CDR1 is MNHEY and CDR2 is SVGEGT in the germline V gene. Germline trimming cut 2 bases from V and 6 bases from J; bases unmatched to any gene: 12. The DNA of the CDR3 is TGTGCCAGCAGTTACATACAGACTAGCGGGATCTCAGGCGAGCAGTACTTC. It yields the protein CASSYIQTSGISGEQYF.

The CDR3 sequence: CASSAPRGRVLGTEAFF. CDR3 coding DNA: TGTGCCAGCAGCGCGCCTCGGGGGCGGGTTTTGGGCACTGAAGCTTTCTTT. The chain recombines TRBV5-6 with TRBJ1-1; D is possibly TRBD1 (6 bases). V shed 4 bases and J shed 4 bases, with 23 bases lying between them. The CDR3 has 17 residues. Germline CDR1 SGHDT, CDR2 YYEEEE.

The sample holds many counts of this clonotype. The V and J genes are TRBV27 and TRBJ1-5; TRBD1 agrees at 7 bases. Germline V CDR1 and CDR2: MNHEY, SMNVEV (reference sequence). Trimming cost V 6 bases and J 0 bases; bases outside gene matches: 20. The CDR3 length is 20 residues. The CDR3 nucleotides read TGTGCCAGCAGAGCCCTTAGACCACAGACAGGGAACTATAGCAATCAGCCCCAGCATTTT. This gives the protein CASRALRPQTGNYSNQPQHF.